This T cell receptor (beta chain) derives from a study of blood T cell repertoires in COVID-19. The overall study: Acute-phase and convalescent COVID-19 samples originated in the United States, Italy and Spain. The cDNA or gDNA used as material had been derived from T cells, B-cell-depleted T cells, or PBMCs.

Germline V gives CDR1 SGHTA, CDR2 FQGNSA. Trimming shortened V by 5 bases and J by 7 bases, and 21 bases separated the two germline ends. This CDR3 region has 17 residues. Per the original methods: Amplifying reference gene primers gave estimates of nucleated cell counts. Repertoires were generated with immunoSEQ multiplex PCR, while TCRdb's copy carries only in-frame clones and drops some. Clone size and V and J calls were adopted from that table, with D and trimming inferred from the DNA. This sample has under 30,000 clones; roughly 84% occur once, and the top ten carry around 24%. The receptor was isolated from a human donor in a cohort sampled during active COVID-19. The chain joins TRBV7-2 to TRBJ1-6; D is possibly TRBD1 (6 bases). Sequencing input: peripheral blood. CDR3 loop: CASSTLAGGARNSPLHF. CDR3 bases: TGTGCCAGCAGCACCCTAGCGGGGGGGGCAAGGAATTCACCCCTCCACTTT. The full variable domain, completed using reference TRBV7-2 and TRBJ1-6, is GAGVSQSPSNKVTEKGKDVELRCDPISGHTALYWYRQSLGQGLEFLIYFQGNSAPDKSGLPSDRFSAERTGGSVSTLTIQRTQQEDSAVYLCASSTLAGGARNSPLHFGNGTRLTVT.